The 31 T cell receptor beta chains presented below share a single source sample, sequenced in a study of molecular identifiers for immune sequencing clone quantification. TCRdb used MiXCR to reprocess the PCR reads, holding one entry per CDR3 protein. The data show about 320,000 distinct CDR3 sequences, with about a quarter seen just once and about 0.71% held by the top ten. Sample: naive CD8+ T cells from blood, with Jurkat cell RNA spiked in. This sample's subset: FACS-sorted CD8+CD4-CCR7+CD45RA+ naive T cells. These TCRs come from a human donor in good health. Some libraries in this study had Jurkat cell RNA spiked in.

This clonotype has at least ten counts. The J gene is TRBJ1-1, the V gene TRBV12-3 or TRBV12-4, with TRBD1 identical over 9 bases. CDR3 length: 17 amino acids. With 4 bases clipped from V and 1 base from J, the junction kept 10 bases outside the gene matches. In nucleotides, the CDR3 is TGTGCCAGCAGTTCGAAGCCGGGACAGGGCACGAACACTGAAGCTTTCTTT. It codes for CASSSKPGQGTNTEAFF.

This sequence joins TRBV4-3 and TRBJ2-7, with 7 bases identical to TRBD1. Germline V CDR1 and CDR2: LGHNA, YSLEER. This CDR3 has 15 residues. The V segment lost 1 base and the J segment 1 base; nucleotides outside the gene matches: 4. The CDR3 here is CASSQGTGLSYEQYF. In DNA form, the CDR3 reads TGCGCCAGCAGCCAAGGGACAGGATTATCCTACGAGCAGTACTTC.

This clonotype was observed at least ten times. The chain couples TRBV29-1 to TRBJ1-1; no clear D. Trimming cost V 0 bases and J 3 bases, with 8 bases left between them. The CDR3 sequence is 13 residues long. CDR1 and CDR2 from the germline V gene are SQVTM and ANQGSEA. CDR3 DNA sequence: TGCAGCGTTGAAGAGTCCGGGGACACTGAAGCTTTCTTT. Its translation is CSVEESGDTEAFF.

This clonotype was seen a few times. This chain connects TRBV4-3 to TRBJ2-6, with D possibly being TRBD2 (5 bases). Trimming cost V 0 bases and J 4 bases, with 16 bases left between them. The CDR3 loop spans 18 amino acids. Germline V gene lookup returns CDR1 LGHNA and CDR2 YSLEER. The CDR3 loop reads CASSQDWSGGLGANVLTF. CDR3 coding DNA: TGCGCCAGCAGCCAAGATTGGTCAGGAGGCTTAGGGGCCAACGTCCTGACTTTC.

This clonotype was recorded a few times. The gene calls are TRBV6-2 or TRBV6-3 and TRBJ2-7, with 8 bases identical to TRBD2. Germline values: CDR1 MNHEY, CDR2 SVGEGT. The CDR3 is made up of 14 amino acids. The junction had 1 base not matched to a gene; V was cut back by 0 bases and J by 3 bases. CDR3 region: CASSYSAGGYEQYF. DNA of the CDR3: TGTGCCAGCAGTTACTCTGCGGGGGGCTACGAGCAGTACTTC.

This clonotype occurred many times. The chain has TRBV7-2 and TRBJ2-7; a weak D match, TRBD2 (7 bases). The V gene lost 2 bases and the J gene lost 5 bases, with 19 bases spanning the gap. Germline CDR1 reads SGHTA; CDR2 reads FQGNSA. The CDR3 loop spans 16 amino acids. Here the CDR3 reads CASSLSAGAVVDEQYF. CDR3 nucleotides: TGTGCCAGCAGCTTATCCGCGGGGGCCGTTGTCGACGAGCAGTACTTC.

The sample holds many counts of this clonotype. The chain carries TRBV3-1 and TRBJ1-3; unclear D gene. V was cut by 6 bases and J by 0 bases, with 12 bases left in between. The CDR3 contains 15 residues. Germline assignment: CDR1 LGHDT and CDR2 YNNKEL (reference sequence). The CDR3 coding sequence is TGTGCCAGCAGAGACCCCCTGCGCTCTGGAAACACCATATATTTT. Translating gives CASRDPLRSGNTIYF. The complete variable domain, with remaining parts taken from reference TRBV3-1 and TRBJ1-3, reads DTAVSQTPKYLVTQMGNDKSIKCEQNLGHDTMYWYKQDSKKFLKIMFSYNNKELIINETVPNRFSPKSPDKAHLNLHINSLELGDSAVYFCASRDPLRSGNTIYFGEGSWLTVV.

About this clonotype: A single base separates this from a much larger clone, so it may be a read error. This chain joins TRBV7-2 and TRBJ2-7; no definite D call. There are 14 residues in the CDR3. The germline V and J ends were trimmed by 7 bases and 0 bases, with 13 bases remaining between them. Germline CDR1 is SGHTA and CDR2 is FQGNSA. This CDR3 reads CASTIGADSYEQYF. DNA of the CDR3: TGTGCCAGCACCATCGGTGCCGACTCCTACGAGCAGTACTTC.

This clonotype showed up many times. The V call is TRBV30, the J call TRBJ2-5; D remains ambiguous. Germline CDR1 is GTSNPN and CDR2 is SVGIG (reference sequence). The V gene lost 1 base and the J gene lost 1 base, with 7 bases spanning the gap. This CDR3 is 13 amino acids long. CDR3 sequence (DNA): TGTGCCTGGAGTGAGTTAGGCCAAGAGACCCAGTACTTC. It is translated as CAWSELGQETQYF.

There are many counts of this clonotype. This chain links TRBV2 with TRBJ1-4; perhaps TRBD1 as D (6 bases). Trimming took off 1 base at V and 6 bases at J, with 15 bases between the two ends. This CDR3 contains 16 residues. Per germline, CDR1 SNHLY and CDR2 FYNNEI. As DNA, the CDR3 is TGTGCCAGCAGTGAAGAGGTGACAGGAAGTTATGAAAAACTGTTTTTT. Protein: CASSEEVTGSYEKLFF.

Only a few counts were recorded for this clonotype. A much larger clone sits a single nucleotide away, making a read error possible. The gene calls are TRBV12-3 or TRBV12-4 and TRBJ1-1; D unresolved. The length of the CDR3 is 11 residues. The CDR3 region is CASSRNTEALF. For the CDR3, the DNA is TGTGCCAGCAGTAGGAACACTGAAGCTCTCTTT.

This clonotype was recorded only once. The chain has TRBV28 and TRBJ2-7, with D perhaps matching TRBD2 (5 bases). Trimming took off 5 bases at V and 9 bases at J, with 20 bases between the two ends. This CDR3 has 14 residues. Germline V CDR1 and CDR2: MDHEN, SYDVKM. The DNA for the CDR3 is TGTGCCAGCAGTCCACAGAGGGTCGGGGTCGGGCAGTACTTC. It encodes CASSPQRVGVGQYF.

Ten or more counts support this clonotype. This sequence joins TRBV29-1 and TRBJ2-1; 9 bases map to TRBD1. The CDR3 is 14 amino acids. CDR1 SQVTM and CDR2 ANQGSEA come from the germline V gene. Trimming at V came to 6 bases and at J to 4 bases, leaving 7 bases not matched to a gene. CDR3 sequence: CSVGDRASYNEQFF. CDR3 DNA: TGCAGCGTCGGGGACAGGGCCTCTTACAATGAGCAGTTCTTC.

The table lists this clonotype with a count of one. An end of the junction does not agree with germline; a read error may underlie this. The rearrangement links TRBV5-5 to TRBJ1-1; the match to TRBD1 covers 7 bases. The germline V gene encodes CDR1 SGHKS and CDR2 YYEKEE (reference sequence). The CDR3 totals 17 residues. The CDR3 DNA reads TGTGCCAACAGCTTTGGCTATGGGACAGATATTAACACTGAAGCTTTCTTT. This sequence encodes CANSFGYGTDINTEAFF.

This CDR3 reads CASSSEGSRNTGELFF. The CDR3 region has the DNA TGTGCCAGCAGCTCCGAAGGTAGTAGGAACACCGGGGAGCTGTTTTTT. The chain has TRBV3-1 and TRBJ2-2; D is uncertain. Germline assignment: CDR1 LGHDT and CDR2 YNNKEL (reference sequence). This CDR3 is built from 16 residues. Trimming removed 5 bases from V and 1 base from J, with 14 bases in between. Full variable domain (rest looked up from reference TRBV3-1 and TRBJ2-2): DTAVSQTPKYLVTQMGNDKSIKCEQNLGHDTMYWYKQDSKKFLKIMFSYNNKELIINETVPNRFSPKSPDKAHLNLHINSLELGDSAVYFCASSSEGSRNTGELFFGEGSRLTVL.

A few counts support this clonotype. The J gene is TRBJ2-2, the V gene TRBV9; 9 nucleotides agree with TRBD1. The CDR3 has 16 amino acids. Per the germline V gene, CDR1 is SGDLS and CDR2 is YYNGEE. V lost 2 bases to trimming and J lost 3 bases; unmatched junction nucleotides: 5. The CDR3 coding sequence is TGTGCCAGCAGCGTTACAGGGGGCCTTCACACCGGGGAGCTGTTTTTT. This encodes CASSVTGGLHTGELFF.

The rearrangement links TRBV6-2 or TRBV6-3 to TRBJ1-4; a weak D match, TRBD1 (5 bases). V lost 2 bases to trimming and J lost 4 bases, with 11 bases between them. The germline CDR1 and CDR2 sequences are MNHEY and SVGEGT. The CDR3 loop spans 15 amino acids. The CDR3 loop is CASSYETANNEKLFF. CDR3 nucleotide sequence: TGTGCCAGCAGTTACGAGACAGCGAATAATGAAAAACTGTTTTTT.

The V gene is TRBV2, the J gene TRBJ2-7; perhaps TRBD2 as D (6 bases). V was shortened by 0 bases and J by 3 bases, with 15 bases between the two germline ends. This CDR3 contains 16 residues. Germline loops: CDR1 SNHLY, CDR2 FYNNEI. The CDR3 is CASSEARGTENYEQYF. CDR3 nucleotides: TGTGCCAGCAGTGAAGCTCGTGGGACTGAAAACTACGAGCAGTACTTC.

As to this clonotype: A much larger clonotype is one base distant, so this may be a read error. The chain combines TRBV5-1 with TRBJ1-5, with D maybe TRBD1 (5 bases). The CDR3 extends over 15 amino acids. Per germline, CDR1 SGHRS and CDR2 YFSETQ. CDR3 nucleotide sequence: TGCCCCCTAAGAGAGTCGGGGCCCTACAATCAGCCCCAGCATTTT. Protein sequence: CPLRESGPYNQPQHF.

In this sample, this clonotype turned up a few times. The CDR3 loop reads CASSLGFSLKGDEQFF. CDR3 nucleotide sequence: TGTGCCAGCAGCTTAGGGTTTTCCCTAAAGGGAGATGAGCAGTTCTTC. This rearrangement joins TRBV11-2 to TRBJ2-1; TRBD2 might be the D (5 bases). Trimming stripped 1 base from V and 8 bases from J, with 18 bases between. The CDR3 has 16 amino acids. Germline V lookup: CDR1 SGHAT, CDR2 FQNNGV.

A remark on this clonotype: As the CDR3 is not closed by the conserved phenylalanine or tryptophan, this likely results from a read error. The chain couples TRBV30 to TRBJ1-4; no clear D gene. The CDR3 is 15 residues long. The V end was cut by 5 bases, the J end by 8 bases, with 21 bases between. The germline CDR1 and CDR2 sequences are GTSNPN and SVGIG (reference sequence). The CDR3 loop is CAWCTSPGRVEKLFY. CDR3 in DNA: TGTGCCTGGTGCACCTCGCCGGGGAGAGTCGAAAAACTGTTTTAT.

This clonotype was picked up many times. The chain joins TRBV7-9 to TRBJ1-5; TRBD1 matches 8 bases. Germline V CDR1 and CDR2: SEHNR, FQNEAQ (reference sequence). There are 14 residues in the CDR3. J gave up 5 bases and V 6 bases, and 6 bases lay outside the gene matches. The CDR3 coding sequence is TGTGCCAGCAGTTGGGGACAGGCGCATCAGCCCCAGCATTTT. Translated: CASSWGQAHQPQHF. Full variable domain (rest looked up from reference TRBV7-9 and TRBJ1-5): DTGVSQNPRHKITKRGQNVTFRCDPISEHNRLYWYRQTLGQGPEFLTYFQNEAQLEKSRLLSDRFSAERPKGSFSTLEIQRTEQGDSAMYLCASSWGQAHQPQHFGDGTRLSIL.

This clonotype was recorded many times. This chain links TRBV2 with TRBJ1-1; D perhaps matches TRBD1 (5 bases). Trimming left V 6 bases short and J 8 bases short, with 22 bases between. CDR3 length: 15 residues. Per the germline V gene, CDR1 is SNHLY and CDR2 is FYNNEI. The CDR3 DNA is TGTGCCAGCAGCTCGGCGGGGCAGTACCTTCAGGAAGCTTTCTTT. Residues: CASSSAGQYLQEAFF.

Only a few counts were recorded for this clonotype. CDR3 nucleotide sequence: TGTGCCAGCAGCCCCGTGGTGACAGGGGACAACGAGCAGTACTTC. Its translation is CASSPVVTGDNEQYF. The chain combines TRBV7-9 with TRBJ2-7; TRBD1 matches 8 bases. Germline loops: CDR1 SEHNR, CDR2 FQNEAQ (reference sequence). V shed 5 bases, J shed 5 bases, and the junction held 11 bases outside the gene matches. CDR3 length: 15 residues.

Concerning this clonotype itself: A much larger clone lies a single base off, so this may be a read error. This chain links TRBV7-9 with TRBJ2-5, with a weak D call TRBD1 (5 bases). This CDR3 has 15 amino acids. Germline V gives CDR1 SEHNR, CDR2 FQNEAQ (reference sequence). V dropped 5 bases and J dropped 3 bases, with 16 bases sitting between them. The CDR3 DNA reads TGTGCCAGCAGCATACCCGTGACAGCCAAAGAGACCCAGTACTTC. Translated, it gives CASSIPVTAKETQYF. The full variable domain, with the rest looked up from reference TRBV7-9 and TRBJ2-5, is DTGVSQNPRHKITKRGQNVTFRCDPISEHNRLYWYRQTLGQGPEFLTYFQNEAQLEKSRLLSDRFSAERPKGSFSTLEIQRTEQGDSAMYLCASSIPVTAKETQYFGPGTRLLVL.

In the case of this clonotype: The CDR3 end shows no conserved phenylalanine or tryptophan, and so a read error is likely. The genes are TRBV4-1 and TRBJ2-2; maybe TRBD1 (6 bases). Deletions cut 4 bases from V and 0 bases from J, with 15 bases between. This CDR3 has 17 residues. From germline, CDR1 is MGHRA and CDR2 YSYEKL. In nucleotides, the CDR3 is TGCGCCAGCAGCCCCTCCGGACAGCCCACGAACACCGGGGAGCTGTTTTCT. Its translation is CASSPSGQPTNTGELFS.

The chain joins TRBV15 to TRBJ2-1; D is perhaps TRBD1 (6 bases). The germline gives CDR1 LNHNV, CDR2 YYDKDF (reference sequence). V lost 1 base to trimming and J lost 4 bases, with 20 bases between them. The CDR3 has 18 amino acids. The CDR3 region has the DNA TGTGCCACCAGCAGAGTAGGGACACTGGGCCCGGGGTACAATGAGCAGTTCTTC. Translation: CATSRVGTLGPGYNEQFF.

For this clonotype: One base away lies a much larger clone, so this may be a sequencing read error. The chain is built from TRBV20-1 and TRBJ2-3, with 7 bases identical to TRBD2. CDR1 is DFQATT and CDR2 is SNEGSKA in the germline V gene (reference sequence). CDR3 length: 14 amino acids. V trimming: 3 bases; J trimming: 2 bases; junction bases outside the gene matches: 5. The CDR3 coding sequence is TGCAGTGCTAGTGGGGGGGTCAACACAGATACGCAGTATTTT. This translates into CSASGGVNTDTQYF.

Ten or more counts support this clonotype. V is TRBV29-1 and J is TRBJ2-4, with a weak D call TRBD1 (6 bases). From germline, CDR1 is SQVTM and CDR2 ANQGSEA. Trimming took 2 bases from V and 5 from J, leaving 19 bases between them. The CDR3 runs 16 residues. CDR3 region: CSVEQLQGTPQNIQYF. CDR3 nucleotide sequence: TGCAGCGTTGAACAACTCCAGGGGACCCCCCAAAACATTCAGTACTTC.

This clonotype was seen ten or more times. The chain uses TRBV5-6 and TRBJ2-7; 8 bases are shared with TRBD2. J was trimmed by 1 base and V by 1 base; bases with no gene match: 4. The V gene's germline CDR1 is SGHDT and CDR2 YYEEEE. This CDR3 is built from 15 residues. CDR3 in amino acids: CASSLRVAGSYEQYF. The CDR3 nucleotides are TGTGCCAGCAGCTTGAGGGTAGCGGGGTCCTACGAGCAGTACTTC.

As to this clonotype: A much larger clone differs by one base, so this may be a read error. The chain's CDR3 is CVSSSRQGVEKLFF. CDR3 bases: TGTGTCAGCAGTTCCCGACAGGGTGTTGAAAAACTGTTTTTT. The chain combines TRBV12-3 or TRBV12-4 with TRBJ1-4; TRBD1 agrees at 7 bases. CDR3 length equals 14 residues.